This T cell receptor (beta chain) was identified in a study of blood T cell repertoires in COVID-19. TCRdb's table, derived via immunoSEQ multiplex PCR, lists solely in-frame clones and lacks some. The repertoire holds about 230,000 clones, with around 83% as singletons. The CDR3 sequence is 13 residues long. Trimming took off 0 bases at V and 5 bases at J, with 6 bases between the two ends. In germline, CDR1 is SGHRS, CDR2 YFSETQ. The chain recombines TRBV5-1 with TRBJ2-1, with D perhaps matching TRBD1 (5 bases). Material for sequencing was peripheral blood. The TCR originated in a woman in her thirties or forties who had recovered from COVID-19. Here the CDR3 reads CASSLARDNEQFF. The CDR3 coding sequence is TGCGCCAGCAGCTTGGCCAGGGACAATGAGCAGTTCTTC. Looking up the rest from reference TRBV5-1 and TRBJ2-1 gives the full variable domain: KAGVTQTPRYLIKTRGQQVTLSCSPISGHRSVSWYQQTPGQGLQFLFEYFSETQRNKGNFPGRFSGRQFSNSRSEMNVSTLELGDSALYLCASSLARDNEQFFGPGTRLTVL.